This T cell receptor (beta chain) came from a study of spatial heterogeneity in lung cancer. Overall study context: Each unique TCR and UMI combination was seen more than ten times on average in raw reads.

Each TCR cDNA molecule bore a unique molecular identifier. Using its own MiXCR run on the 5' RACE reads, TCRdb lists one record per CDR3 protein. The sample yields 20,000 to 30,000 distinct CDR3 sequences, 4% to 5% seen once. V was cut by 4 bases and J by 9 bases, with 13 bases left in between. The germline CDR1 and CDR2 sequences are SGHTA and FQGNSA. The CDR3 is 13 amino acids. Noted time point: sample taken at primary tumor resection. The donors were 55 to 85 patients with non-small cell lung cancer that was early-stage and untreated. The input for sequencing was PBMCs, taken at surgery. The chain is built from TRBV7-2 and TRBJ2-1; D gene unclear. The source of this sequence is a male donor with early-stage non-small cell lung cancer. This chain's CDR3 is CASSYDFSGEQFF. DNA for the CDR3: TGTGCCAGCAGCTATGATTTTTCTGGTGAGCAGTTCTTC. The full variable domain, rest sourced from reference TRBV7-2 and TRBJ2-1, is GAGVSQSPSNKVTEKGKDVELRCDPISGHTALYWYRQSLGQGLEFLIYFQGNSAPDKSGLPSDRFSAERTGGSVSTLTIQRTQQEDSAVYLCASSYDFSGEQFFGPGTRLTVL.